The rows below give T cell receptor beta chains drawn from one sample of a study of identical twins. Via MiXCR, TCRdb re-called the 5' RACE reads, giving one row per CDR3 protein. This sample has approximately 240,000 distinct CDR3 sequences, with about 14% found just once. Sequenced: memory (CD45RO+) T cells sorted from blood. All receptors derive from a woman between 18 and 29 years old in good health. Both conserved end residues are part of each CDR3. Each record gives: V gene, D gene, J gene, clone size, CDR3 protein, CDR3 DNA. D genes are given only for firm matches. Expanded clones are given a class, and other clones once, few, many or no size at all.

>TRBV13|-|TRBJ2-7|few
CASSLYREQYF
TGTGCCAGCAGCTTATACCGGGAGCAGTACTTC
>TRBV30|-|TRBJ2-5|few
CAWGIQETQYF
TGTGCCTGGGGGATCCAAGAGACCCAGTACTTC
>TRBV20-1|TRBD2|TRBJ2-5|few
CSASGAPGTSEETQYF
TGCAGTGCTAGTGGTGCGCCCGGGACTAGCGAGGAGACCCAGTACTTC
>TRBV6-5|-|TRBJ1-5|-
CASSYSTGNQPQHF
TGTGCCAGCAGTTACTCCACAGGGAATCAGCCCCAGCATTTT
>TRBV7-2|TRBD1|TRBJ1-4|many
CASSLQGVTEKLFF
TGTGCCAGCAGCTTACAGGGGGTGACGGAAAAACTGTTTTTT
>TRBV20-1|-|TRBJ1-1|many
CSARRQENTEAFF
TGCAGTGCTAGGAGACAGGAGAACACTGAAGCTTTCTTT
>TRBV6-1|TRBD2|TRBJ2-1|many
CASTKTSGRAYNEQFF
TGTGCCAGCACCAAGACTAGCGGGAGGGCCTACAATGAGCAGTTCTTC
>TRBV24-1|TRBD1|TRBJ1-2|-
CATSDGGFRDRNYGYTF
TGTGCCACCAGTGATGGGGGATTCCGGGACAGGAACTATGGCTACACCTTC
>TRBV20-1|-|TRBJ2-2|few
CSARTTITGELFF
TGCAGTGCGCGGACTACCATAACCGGGGAGCTGTTTTTT
>TRBV12-3/TRBV12-4|-|TRBJ2-7|-
CASRPSGGTAYEQYF
TGTGCCAGCAGGCCGTCCGGAGGAACAGCCTACGAGCAGTACTTC
>TRBV3-1|TRBD1|TRBJ2-7|many
CASSPSRTGGYEQYF
TGTGCCAGCAGCCCCTCGCGGACAGGGGGTTACGAGCAGTACTTC
>TRBV7-2|-|TRBJ2-2|many
CASSFRTFGELFF
TGTGCCAGCAGCTTTCGGACTTTCGGGGAGCTGTTTTTT
>TRBV20-1|TRBD1|TRBJ2-7|many
CSARVNLGTGGEQYF
TGCAGTGCTAGAGTTAACTTAGGGACAGGGGGAGAGCAGTACTTC
>TRBV11-2|TRBD2|TRBJ2-1|few
CASSLVGLAGGMSYNEQFF
TGTGCCAGCAGCTTAGTTGGACTAGCGGGGGGGATGTCCTACAATGAGCAGTTCTTC
>TRBV5-1|-|TRBJ1-1|-
CASSLGRLNAEAFF
TGCGCCAGCAGCTTGGGGCGGTTGAACGCTGAAGCTTTCTTT
>TRBV10-2|-|TRBJ1-1|-
CASAGAGITEAFF
TGCGCCAGCGCAGGGGCGGGCATCACTGAAGCTTTCTTT
>TRBV6-5|-|TRBJ1-5|-
CASSYSWRDQPQHF
TGTGCCAGCAGTTACTCGTGGCGAGATCAGCCCCAGCATTTT
>TRBV30|-|TRBJ2-7|few
CASTSGHAYYEQYF
TGTGCCTCCACCTCGGGACACGCGTATTACGAGCAGTACTTC
>TRBV25-1|-|TRBJ2-6|-
CASSEVGGANVLTF
TGTGCCAGCAGTGAGGTCGGCGGGGCCAACGTCCTGACTTTC
>TRBV12-3/TRBV12-4|TRBD2|TRBJ2-3|many
CASSFGSGSRPDTQYF
TGTGCCAGCAGTTTCGGTAGCGGGAGCAGGCCCGATACGCAGTATTTT
>TRBV11-3|-|TRBJ2-3|few
CASSLSQAIATQYF
TGTGCCAGCAGCTTAAGTCAGGCCATTGCCACGCAGTATTTT
>TRBV6-1|-|TRBJ1-5|few
CASRGTNRILGNQPQHF
TGTGCCAGCAGGGGGACTAACAGAATCCTTGGCAATCAGCCCCAGCATTTT
>TRBV5-1|TRBD1|TRBJ1-6|many
CASSFADREYSPLHF
TGCGCCAGCAGCTTCGCCGACAGGGAATATTCACCCCTCCACTTT
>TRBV27|TRBD2|TRBJ2-7|-
CASSLFSTSGYYEQYF
TGTGCCAGCAGTTTATTTTCGACTAGCGGGTATTACGAGCAGTACTTC
>TRBV7-2|TRBD2|TRBJ2-7|-
CASGRLAGEGEQYF
TGTGCCAGCGGCAGACTAGCGGGAGAGGGCGAGCAGTACTTC
>TRBV11-2|-|TRBJ1-2|many
CASSQRPGWGYTF
TGTGCCAGCAGCCAACGACCAGGTTGGGGCTACACCTTC
>TRBV29-1|TRBD1|TRBJ2-2|few
CSVRTGPAANTGELFF
TGCAGCGTTAGGACAGGTCCAGCGGCGAACACCGGGGAGCTGTTTTTT
>TRBV20-1|TRBD1|TRBJ1-2|many
CSAGQAYFNYGYTF
TGCAGTGCTGGACAGGCATACTTTAACTATGGCTACACCTTC
>TRBV19|TRBD2|TRBJ2-2|few
CASIKTSGRNTGELFF
TGTGCCAGTATAAAGACTAGCGGGAGGAACACCGGGGAGCTGTTTTTT